The entry below describes one T cell receptor beta chain. These data belong to a study of blood T cell repertoires in COVID-19. Study at large: COVID-19 samples from acute and convalescent phases originated in the United States, Italy and Spain. PBMCs, B-cell-depleted T cells, or T cells provided the cDNA or gDNA that made up the material.

This CDR3 is 15 amino acids long. Germline loops: CDR1 MNHNS, CDR2 SASEGT. Trimming removed 2 bases from V and 7 bases from J, with 17 bases in between. Clones were read by immunoSEQ multiplex PCR, and TCRdb kept only the in-frame ones, dropping some. Found here are approximately 150,000 clones, more than 90% of them singletons; the top ten hold 15% to 20%. The genes are TRBV6-1 and TRBJ2-5; a possible D gene is TRBD2 (6 bases). This TCR came from a man aged 60 to 75 with active or convalescent COVID-19. The material sequenced was peripheral blood. The CDR3 region has the DNA TGTGCCAGCAGTGAAAGGGTGGGAAACGGGAGGACCCAGTACTTC. This sequence encodes CASSERVGNGRTQYF.